This passage covers 20 T cell receptor beta chains from one sample sequenced in a study of cytomegalovirus exposure and HLA in healthy donors. The PCR employed 60 Vbeta primers together with 13 Jbeta primers. Data came from immunoSEQ multiplex PCR; TCRdb stores just in-frame clones and leaves some out. The sample has over 95,000 clones; 65% to 75% are singletons. Sequenced sample: PBMCs. These receptors were collected from a woman between 40 and 55 years old in good health and CMV-seropositive.

The V and J genes are TRBV5-1 and TRBJ2-5, with 9 bases aligning to TRBD1. Germline loops: CDR1 SGHRS, CDR2 YFSETQ. V lost 3 bases to trimming and J lost 4 bases; unmatched junction nucleotides: 4. The CDR3 consists of 14 residues. CDR3 in amino acids: CASSSATGGETQYF. The CDR3, as DNA: TGCGCCAGCAGCTCAGCGACAGGGGGAGAGACCCAGTACTTC.

This clone has only one observation. J is TRBJ1-3 and V is TRBV9, with D possibly TRBD1 on 5 matching bases. The V end lost 0 bases, the J end lost 2 bases, and 12 bases lay between the germline ends. Germline CDR1 and CDR2: SGDLS and YYNGEE. The length of the CDR3 is 16 residues. The CDR3 DNA follows: TGTGCCAGCAGCGTAGATGGGGGACTCCCTGGAAACACCATATATTTT. The encoded protein is CASSVDGGLPGNTIYF.

V and J are TRBV7-9 and TRBJ2-5; D perhaps matches TRBD1 (5 bases). Germline V gives CDR1 SEHNR, CDR2 FQNEAQ (reference sequence). Trimming removed 5 bases at V and 1 base at J, with 14 bases between. This CDR3 has 15 residues. CDR3 sequence (DNA): TGTGCCAGCAGCCCGAGCAGGGTGAGCCAAGAGACCCAGTACTTC. This sequence encodes CASSPSRVSQETQYF.

The V and J genes are TRBV19 and TRBJ2-7; no clear D. V dropped 10 bases and J dropped 3 bases, with 22 bases sitting between them. CDR1 and CDR2 from the germline V gene are LNHDA and SQIVND (reference sequence). The CDR3 extends over 15 amino acids. CDR3 DNA sequence: TGTGCCACCCGCCTAAGACACCGGTCTATCTACGAGCAGTACTTC. This encodes CATRLRHRSIYEQYF.

Only a few counts were recorded for this clone. This chain uses TRBV7-9 with TRBJ2-1, with 9 bases matching TRBD2. The V segment lost 5 bases and the J segment 4 bases; nucleotides outside the gene matches: 12. This CDR3 spans 17 amino acids. Germline lookup yields CDR1 SEHNR and CDR2 FQNEAQ (reference sequence). The DNA of the CDR3 is TGTGCCAGCAGCCCCCGAGGGGGTCTAGCGGGGTACAATGAGCAGTTCTTC. Translation gives CASSPRGGLAGYNEQFF.

This chain joins TRBV7-6 and TRBJ2-3; D might be TRBD1 (5 bases). Trimming cost V 3 bases and J 4 bases, with 8 bases left between them. Germline CDR1 reads SGHVS; CDR2 reads FNYEAQ. The CDR3 totals 13 residues. The CDR3 region is CASSFQGPDTQYF. In DNA, the CDR3 is TGTGCCAGCAGCTTCCAGGGCCCAGATACGCAGTATTTT.

This chain uses TRBV7-9 with TRBJ2-7; TRBD1 matches at 8 bases. V was pared by 1 base and J by 2 bases, with 4 bases of the junction left unmatched. This CDR3 is built from 15 residues. CDR1 is SEHNR, CDR2 FQNEAQ, per germline (reference sequence). The CDR3 loop reads CASSLETGVPYEQYF. The CDR3 bases are TGTGCCAGCAGCTTAGAGACAGGGGTTCCCTACGAGCAGTACTTC.

The chain joins TRBV25-1 to TRBJ2-7; a weak D match, TRBD1 (6 bases). V dropped 3 bases and J dropped 0 bases, with 12 bases sitting between them. The CDR3 sequence is 15 residues long. CDR1 is MGHDK and CDR2 is SYGVNS in the germline V gene. The DNA of the CDR3 is TGTGCCAGCAGTGACTACAGGGTAAACTCCTACGAGCAGTACTTC. Translation: CASSDYRVNSYEQYF.

J is TRBJ1-3 and V is TRBV28; D is perhaps TRBD1 (6 bases). V gave up 5 bases and J gave up 4 bases, with 12 bases separating them. Per the germline V gene, CDR1 is MDHEN and CDR2 is SYDVKM. The CDR3 is 14 amino acids. CDR3 bases: TGTGCCAGCAGTACCGGGACAAGAGGAAACACCATATATTTT. Translated: CASSTGTRGNTIYF.

The chain links TRBV2 to TRBJ2-3; 12 bases align to TRBD2. V was clipped by 3 bases and J by 3 bases; unmatched bases: 1. This CDR3 contains 15 residues. CDR1 is SNHLY, CDR2 FYNNEI, per germline. The CDR3: CASSEGTSGTDTQYF. CDR3 nucleotides: TGTGCCAGCAGTGAGGGGACTAGCGGGACAGATACGCAGTATTTT.

The chain employs TRBV4-2 and TRBJ1-4; 7 bases line up with TRBD1. V trimming: 2 bases; J trimming: 5 bases; junction bases outside the gene matches: 8. This CDR3 contains 16 residues. CDR1 is LGHNA and CDR2 is YNFKEQ in the germline V gene. The CDR3: CASSQPPGQLNEKLFF. The CDR3 DNA reads as TGTGCCAGCAGCCAACCCCCGGGACAGCTAAATGAAAAACTGTTTTTT.

This chain uses TRBV12-1 with TRBJ2-1; the table assigns TRBD2, which was not confirmed against the DNA. TRBV12-1 is shown as a pseudogene. CDR3 length: 18 residues. CDR3 sequence (DNA): TGTGCCAGCAGCTGCGGCACTCCTAGCGGGGGGTCCTACAATGAGCAGTTCTTC. Protein: CASSCGTPSGGSYNEQFF.

The chain recombines TRBV5-1 with TRBJ2-2, with 13 nucleotides matching TRBD2. The CDR3 is made up of 16 amino acids. With 9 bases clipped from V and 7 bases from J, the junction kept 12 bases outside the gene matches. The germline CDR1 and CDR2 sequences are SGHRS and YFSETQ. The CDR3 nucleotides read TGCGCCACCAACCGCGGACTAGCGGGAGCGGGCGGGGAGCTGTTTTTT. It encodes CATNRGLAGAGGELFF.

V is TRBV10-3 and J is TRBJ1-1; TRBD1 matches 7 bases. CDR1 ENHRY and CDR2 SYGVKD come from the germline V gene. With 5 bases clipped from V and 4 bases from J, the junction kept 7 bases outside the gene matches. This CDR3 contains 14 residues. DNA of the CDR3: TGTGCCATCAGTACAGGGGCGGGTGGCACTGAAGCTTTCTTT. Translated: CAISTGAGGTEAFF.

The chain is built from TRBV29-1 and TRBJ1-5; D not resolved. The length of the CDR3 is 14 residues. CDR1 is SQVTM and CDR2 is ANQGSEA in the germline V gene. Trimming pared 4 bases from V and 0 bases from J, leaving 10 bases between. CDR3 in amino acids: CSVARGNSNQPQHF. In nucleotides, the CDR3 is TGCAGCGTTGCAAGAGGGAATAGCAATCAGCCCCAGCATTTT.

The chain combines TRBV20-1 with TRBJ2-7; no firm D call. The CDR3 runs to 11 residues. Germline-derived CDR1 and CDR2 are DFQATT and SNEGSKA (reference sequence). The V and J ends lost 3 bases and 6 bases respectively, with 9 bases between them. The CDR3 DNA sequence: TGCAGTGCTAGTACCCCGCGCGAGCAGTACTTC. Protein: CSASTPREQYF.

This chain uses TRBV5-5 with TRBJ2-2, with TRBD1 matching 9 bases. CDR3 length equals 15 residues. V gave up 4 bases and J gave up 4 bases; unmatched junction bases: 5. Germline CDR1 reads SGHKS; CDR2 reads YYEKEE (reference sequence). CDR3 protein: CASSHGTGSTGELFF. In DNA, the CDR3 is TGTGCCAGCAGCCACGGGACAGGGTCCACCGGGGAGCTGTTTTTT.

This rearrangement joins TRBV5-1 to TRBJ1-1; no clear D gene. Trimming cost V 1 base and J 1 base, with 5 bases left between them. The CDR3 consists of 13 residues. Germline loops: CDR1 SGHRS, CDR2 YFSETQ. The CDR3 coding sequence is TGCGCCAGCAGCTTGCGGGGGAACACTGAAGCTTTCTTT. Protein: CASSLRGNTEAFF.

V gene TRBV13 combines with J gene TRBJ2-1, with D possibly being TRBD2 (5 bases). Looked up from germline, CDR1 is PRHDT and CDR2 is FYEKMQ (reference sequence). The CDR3 spans 18 residues. V was trimmed by 5 bases and J by 8 bases, leaving 28 bases between them. This CDR3 is CASSPPRGSVYPGYEQFF. CDR3 coding DNA: TGTGCCAGCAGCCCCCCTCGTGGGTCGGTCTACCCGGGGTATGAGCAGTTCTTC.

This rearrangement joins TRBV9 to TRBJ1-5, with a tentative D call TRBD1 (5 bases). V was cut by 4 bases and J by 0 bases, with 11 bases left in between. Per the germline V gene, CDR1 is SGDLS and CDR2 is YYNGEE. The length of the CDR3 is 15 residues. The CDR3 sequence is CASSPQGYSNQPQHF. In nucleotides, the CDR3 is TGTGCCAGCAGCCCCCAGGGTTATAGCAATCAGCCCCAGCATTTT.